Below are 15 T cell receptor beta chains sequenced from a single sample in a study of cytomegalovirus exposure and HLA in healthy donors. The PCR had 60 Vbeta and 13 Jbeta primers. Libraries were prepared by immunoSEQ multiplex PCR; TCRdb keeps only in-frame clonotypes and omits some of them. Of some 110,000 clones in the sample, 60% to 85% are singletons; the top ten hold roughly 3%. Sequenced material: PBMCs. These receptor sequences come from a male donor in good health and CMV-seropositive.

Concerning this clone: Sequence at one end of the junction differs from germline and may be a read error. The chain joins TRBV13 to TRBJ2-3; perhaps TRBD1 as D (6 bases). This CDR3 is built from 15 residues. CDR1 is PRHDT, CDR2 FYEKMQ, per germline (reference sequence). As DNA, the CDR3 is TGTGCCAGCATCTTACGAGGCAGGGGAAGAGATACGCAGTATTTT. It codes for CASILRGRGRDTQYF. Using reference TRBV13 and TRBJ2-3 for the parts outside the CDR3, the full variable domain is AAGVIQSPRHLIKEKRETATLKCYPIPRHDTVYWYQQGPGQDPQFLISFYEKMQSDKGSIPDRFSAQQFSDYHSELNMSSLELGDSALYFCASILRGRGRDTQYFGPGTRLTVL.

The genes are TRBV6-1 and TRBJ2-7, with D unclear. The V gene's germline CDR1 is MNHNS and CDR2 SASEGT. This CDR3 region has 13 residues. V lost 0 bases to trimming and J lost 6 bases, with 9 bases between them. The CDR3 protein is CASSEARQAEQYF. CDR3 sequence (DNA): TGTGCCAGCAGTGAAGCGCGGCAAGCCGAGCAGTACTTC.

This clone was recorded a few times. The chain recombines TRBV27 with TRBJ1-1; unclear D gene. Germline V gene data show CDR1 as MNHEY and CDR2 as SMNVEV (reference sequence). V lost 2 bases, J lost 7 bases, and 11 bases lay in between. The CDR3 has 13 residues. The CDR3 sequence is CASSLREGNEAFF. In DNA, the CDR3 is TGTGCCAGCAGTTTAAGAGAGGGCAATGAAGCTTTCTTT.

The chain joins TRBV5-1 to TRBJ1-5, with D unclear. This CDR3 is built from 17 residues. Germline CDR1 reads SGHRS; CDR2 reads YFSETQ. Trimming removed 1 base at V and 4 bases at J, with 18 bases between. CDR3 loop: CASSLYPPRSGNQPQHF. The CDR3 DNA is TGCGCCAGCAGCTTGTACCCCCCACGGAGTGGGAATCAGCCCCAGCATTTT.

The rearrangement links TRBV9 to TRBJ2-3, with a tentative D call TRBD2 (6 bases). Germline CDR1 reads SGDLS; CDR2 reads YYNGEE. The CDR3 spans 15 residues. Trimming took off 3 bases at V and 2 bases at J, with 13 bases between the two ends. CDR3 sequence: CASSAAAGNTDTQYF. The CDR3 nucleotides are TGTGCCAGCAGCGCTGCGGCGGGGAACACAGATACGCAGTATTTT.

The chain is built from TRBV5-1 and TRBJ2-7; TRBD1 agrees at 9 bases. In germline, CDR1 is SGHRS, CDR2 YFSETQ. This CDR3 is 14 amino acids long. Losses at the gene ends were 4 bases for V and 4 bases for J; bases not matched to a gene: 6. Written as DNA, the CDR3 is TGCGCCAGCAGCCTCGACAGGGGGGCTTACGAGCAGTACTTC. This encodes CASSLDRGAYEQYF.

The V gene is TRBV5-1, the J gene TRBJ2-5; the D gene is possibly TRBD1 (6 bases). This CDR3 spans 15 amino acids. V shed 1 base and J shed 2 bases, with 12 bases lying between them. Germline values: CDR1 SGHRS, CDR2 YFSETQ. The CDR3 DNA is TGCGCCAGCAGCTTGAGGATTACAGGGCAAGAGACCCAGTACTTC. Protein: CASSLRITGQETQYF.

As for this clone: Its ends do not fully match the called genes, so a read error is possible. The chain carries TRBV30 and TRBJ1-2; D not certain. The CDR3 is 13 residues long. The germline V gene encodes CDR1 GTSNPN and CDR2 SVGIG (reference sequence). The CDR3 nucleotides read TGTGCCTGGAGTAGCGGCAGTAACTATGGCTACCCCTTC. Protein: CAWSSGSNYGYPF.

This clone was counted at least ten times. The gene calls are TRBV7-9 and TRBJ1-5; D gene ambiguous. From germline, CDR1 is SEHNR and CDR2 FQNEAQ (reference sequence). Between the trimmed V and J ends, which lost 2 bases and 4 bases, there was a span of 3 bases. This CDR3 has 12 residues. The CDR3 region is CASSLQNQPQHF. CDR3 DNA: TGTGCCAGCAGCTTACAGAATCAGCCCCAGCATTTT.

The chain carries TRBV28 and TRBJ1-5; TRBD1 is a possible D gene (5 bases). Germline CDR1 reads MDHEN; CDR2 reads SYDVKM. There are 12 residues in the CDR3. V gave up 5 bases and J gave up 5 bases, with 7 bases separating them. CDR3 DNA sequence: TGTGCCAGCAGTCAGGGTTATCAGCCCCAGCATTTT. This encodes CASSQGYQPQHF.

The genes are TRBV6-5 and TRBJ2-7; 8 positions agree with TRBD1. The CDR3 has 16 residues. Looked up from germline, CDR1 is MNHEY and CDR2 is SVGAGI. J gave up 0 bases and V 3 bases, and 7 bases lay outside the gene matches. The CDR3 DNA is TGTGCCAGCAGTTATAACAGGGGGTTCAGCTCCTACGAGCAGTACTTC. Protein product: CASSYNRGFSSYEQYF.

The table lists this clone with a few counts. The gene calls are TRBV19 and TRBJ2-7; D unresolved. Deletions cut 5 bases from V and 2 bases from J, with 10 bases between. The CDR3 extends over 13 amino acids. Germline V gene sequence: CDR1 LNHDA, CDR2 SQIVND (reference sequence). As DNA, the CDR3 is TGTGCCAGTAGTCGACTCGGAACCTACGAGCAGTACTTC. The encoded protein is CASSRLGTYEQYF.

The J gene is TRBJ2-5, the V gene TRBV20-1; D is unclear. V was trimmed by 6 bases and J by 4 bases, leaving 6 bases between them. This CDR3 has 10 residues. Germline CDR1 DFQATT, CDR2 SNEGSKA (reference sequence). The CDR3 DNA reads TGCAGTGCAGCAATAGAGACCCAGTACTTC. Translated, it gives CSAAIETQYF.

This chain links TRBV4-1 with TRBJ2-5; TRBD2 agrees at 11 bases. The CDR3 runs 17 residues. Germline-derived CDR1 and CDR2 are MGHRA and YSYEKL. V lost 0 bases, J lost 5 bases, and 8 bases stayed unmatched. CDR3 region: CASSQDPSSGGSETQYF. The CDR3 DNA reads TGCGCCAGCAGCCAAGATCCGTCTAGCGGGGGGTCGGAGACCCAGTACTTC.

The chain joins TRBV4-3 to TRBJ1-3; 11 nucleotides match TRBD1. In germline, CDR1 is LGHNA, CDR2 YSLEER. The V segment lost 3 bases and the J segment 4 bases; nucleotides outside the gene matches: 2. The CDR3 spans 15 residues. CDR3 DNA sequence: TGCGCCAGCAGCCACGGGACAGGGGGGGGAAACACCATATATTTT. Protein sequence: CASSHGTGGGNTIYF.